This TCR beta chain derives from a study of shared clonotypes between healthy human individuals. The study, taken as a whole, reports: The study found lower generation probabilities in non-shared clonotypes than in those shared by all four donors. About 5.2% was the fraction of naive CD4 clonotypes found shared across a few donors.

Germline V gene lookup returns CDR1 SGHNT and CDR2 YENEEA. V was cut by 8 bases and J by 9 bases, with 20 bases left in between. This CDR3 is 14 amino acids long. Profiled with immunoSEQ multiplex PCR; TCRdb holds only in-frame clones, not every one. This sample carries approximately 250,000 clones, about 65% of them seen once, and the ten largest clones take over 8.5%. This clone was seen only once. The antigen is unknown. The genes are TRBV11-3 and TRBJ2-1, with D unclear. The clonotype originates from a man aged 25 to 45 in good health. Sequenced material: memory CD4+ T cells sorted from blood. Subset specified: CD45RA-negative fraction. Written as DNA, the CDR3 is TGTGCCAGCCGACACTCCCGGCGGCCCAGTGAGCAGTTCTTC. It translates to CASRHSRRPSEQFF.